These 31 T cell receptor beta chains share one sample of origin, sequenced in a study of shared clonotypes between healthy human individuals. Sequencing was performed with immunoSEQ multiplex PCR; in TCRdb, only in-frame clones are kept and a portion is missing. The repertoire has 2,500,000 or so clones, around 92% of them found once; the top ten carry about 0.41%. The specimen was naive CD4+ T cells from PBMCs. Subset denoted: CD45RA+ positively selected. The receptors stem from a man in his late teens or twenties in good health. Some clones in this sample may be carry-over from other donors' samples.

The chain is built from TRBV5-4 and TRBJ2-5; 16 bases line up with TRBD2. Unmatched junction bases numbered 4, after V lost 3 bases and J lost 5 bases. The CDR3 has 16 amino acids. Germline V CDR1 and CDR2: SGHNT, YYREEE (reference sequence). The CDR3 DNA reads TGTGCCAGCAGCTGGGGACTAGCGGGAGGGCCGGAGACCCAGTACTTC. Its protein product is CASSWGLAGGPETQYF.

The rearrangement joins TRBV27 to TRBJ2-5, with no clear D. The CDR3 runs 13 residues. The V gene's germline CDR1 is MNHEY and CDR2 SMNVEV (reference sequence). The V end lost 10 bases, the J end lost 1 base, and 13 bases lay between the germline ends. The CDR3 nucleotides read TGTGCCACGGCCGTTTGGGCCCAAGAGACCCAGTACTTC. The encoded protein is CATAVWAQETQYF.

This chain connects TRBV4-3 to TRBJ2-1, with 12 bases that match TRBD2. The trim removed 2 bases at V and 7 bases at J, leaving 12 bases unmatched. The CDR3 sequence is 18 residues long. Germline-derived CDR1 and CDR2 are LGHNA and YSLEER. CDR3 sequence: CASSQRGLAGGPGNEQFF. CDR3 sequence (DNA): TGCGCCAGCAGCCAAAGGGGCCTAGCGGGAGGGCCGGGGAATGAGCAGTTCTTC.

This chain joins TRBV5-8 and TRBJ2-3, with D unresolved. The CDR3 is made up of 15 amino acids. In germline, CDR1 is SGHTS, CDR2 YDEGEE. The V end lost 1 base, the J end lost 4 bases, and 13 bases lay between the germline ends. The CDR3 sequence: CASSLRQTVADTQYF. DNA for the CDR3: TGTGCCAGCAGCTTGCGCCAAACGGTAGCAGATACGCAGTATTTT.

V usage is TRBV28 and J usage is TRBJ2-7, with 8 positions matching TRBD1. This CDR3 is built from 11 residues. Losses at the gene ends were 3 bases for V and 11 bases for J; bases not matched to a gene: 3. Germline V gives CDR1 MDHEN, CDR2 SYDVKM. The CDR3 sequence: CASSLKDREYF. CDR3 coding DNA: TGTGCCAGCAGTTTGAAGGACAGGGAGTACTTC.

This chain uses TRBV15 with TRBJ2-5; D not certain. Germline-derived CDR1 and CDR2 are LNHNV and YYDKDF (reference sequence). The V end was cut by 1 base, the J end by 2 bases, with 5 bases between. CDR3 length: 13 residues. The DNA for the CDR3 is TGTGCCACCAGCAGAGGGCATCAAGAGACCCAGTACTTC. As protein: CATSRGHQETQYF. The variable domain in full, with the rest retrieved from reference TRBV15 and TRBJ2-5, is DAMVIQNPRYQVTQFGKPVTLSCSQTLNHNVMYWYQQKSSQAPKLLFHYYDKDFNNEADTPDNFQSRRPNTSFCFLDIRSPGLGDTAMYLCATSRGHQETQYFGPGTRLLVL.

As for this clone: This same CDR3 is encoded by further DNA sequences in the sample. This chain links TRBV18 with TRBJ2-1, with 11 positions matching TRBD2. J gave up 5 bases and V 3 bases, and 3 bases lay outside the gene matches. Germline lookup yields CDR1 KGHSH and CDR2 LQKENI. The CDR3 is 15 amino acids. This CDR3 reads CASSPIAGGDNEQFF. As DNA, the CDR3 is TGTGCCAGCTCACCTATAGCGGGGGGGGACAATGAGCAGTTCTTC.

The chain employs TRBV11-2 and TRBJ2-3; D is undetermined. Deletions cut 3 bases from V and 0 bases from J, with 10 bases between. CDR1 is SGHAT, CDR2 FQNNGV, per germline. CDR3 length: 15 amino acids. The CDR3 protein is CASSLVDRSTDTQYF. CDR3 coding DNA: TGTGCCAGCAGCTTGGTGGACCGTAGCACAGATACGCAGTATTTT.

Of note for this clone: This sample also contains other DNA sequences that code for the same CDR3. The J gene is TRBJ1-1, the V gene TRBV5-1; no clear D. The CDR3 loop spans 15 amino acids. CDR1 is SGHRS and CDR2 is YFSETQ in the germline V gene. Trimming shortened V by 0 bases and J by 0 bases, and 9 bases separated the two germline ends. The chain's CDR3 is CASSLASGLNTEAFF. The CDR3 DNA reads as TGCGCCAGCAGCTTGGCGAGTGGGCTGAACACTGAAGCTTTCTTT.

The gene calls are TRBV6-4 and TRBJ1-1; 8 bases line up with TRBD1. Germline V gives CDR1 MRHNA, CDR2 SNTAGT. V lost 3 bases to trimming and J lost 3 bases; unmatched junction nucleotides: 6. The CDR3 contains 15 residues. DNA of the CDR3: TGTGCCAGCAGTGAAACAAGGACAGGGTACACTGAAGCTTTCTTT. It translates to CASSETRTGYTEAFF.

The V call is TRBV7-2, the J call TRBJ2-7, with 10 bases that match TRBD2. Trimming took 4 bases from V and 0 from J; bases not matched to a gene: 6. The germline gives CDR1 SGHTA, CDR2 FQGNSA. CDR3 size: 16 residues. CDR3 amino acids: CASSSGLARSSYEQYF. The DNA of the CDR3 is TGTGCCAGCAGCTCGGGACTAGCGAGGAGCTCCTACGAGCAGTACTTC.

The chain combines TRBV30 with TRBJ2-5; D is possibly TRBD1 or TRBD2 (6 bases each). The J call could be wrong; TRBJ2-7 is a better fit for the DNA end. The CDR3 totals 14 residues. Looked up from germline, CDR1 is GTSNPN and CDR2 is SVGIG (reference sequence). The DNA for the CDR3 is TGTGCCTGGAGGAAGTCCGGGGGCCCCTACGAGCAGTACTTC. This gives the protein CAWRKSGGPYEQYF.

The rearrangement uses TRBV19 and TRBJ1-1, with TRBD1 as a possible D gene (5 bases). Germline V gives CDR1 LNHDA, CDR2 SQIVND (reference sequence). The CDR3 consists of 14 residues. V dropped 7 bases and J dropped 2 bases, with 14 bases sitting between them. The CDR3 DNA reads TGTGCCAGTACTAAGGGGATTTTTAACACTGAAGCTTTCTTT. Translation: CASTKGIFNTEAFF.

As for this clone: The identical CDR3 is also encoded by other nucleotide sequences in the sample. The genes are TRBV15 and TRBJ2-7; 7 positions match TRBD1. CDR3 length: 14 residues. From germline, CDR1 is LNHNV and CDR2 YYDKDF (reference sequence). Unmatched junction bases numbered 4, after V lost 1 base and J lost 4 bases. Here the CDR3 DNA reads TGTGCCACCAGCAGAGGAGGGGGCGAGTACGAGCAGTACTTC. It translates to CATSRGGGEYEQYF.

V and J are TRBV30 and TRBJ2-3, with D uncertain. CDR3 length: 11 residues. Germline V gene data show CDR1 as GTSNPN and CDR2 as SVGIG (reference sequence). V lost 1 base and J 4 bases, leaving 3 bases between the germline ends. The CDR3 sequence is CAWSEPDTQYF. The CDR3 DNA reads TGTGCCTGGAGTGAACCAGATACGCAGTATTTT.

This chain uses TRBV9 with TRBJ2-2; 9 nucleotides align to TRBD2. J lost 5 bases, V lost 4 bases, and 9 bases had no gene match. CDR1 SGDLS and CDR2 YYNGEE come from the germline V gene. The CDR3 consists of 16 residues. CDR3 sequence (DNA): TGTGCCAGCAGCTCGGGAGCGGGAGGATATACCGGGGAGCTGTTTTTT. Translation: CASSSGAGGYTGELFF.

The CDR3 protein is CASSPSSGNSYNEQFF. In DNA, the CDR3 is TGTGCCAGCAGCCCCTCTAGCGGCAACTCCTACAATGAGCAGTTCTTC. This rearrangement joins TRBV7-3 to TRBJ2-1; TRBD2 matches 7 bases. V was clipped by 5 bases and J by 0 bases; unmatched bases: 7. From germline, CDR1 is SGHTA and CDR2 FQGTGA. The CDR3 loop spans 16 amino acids.

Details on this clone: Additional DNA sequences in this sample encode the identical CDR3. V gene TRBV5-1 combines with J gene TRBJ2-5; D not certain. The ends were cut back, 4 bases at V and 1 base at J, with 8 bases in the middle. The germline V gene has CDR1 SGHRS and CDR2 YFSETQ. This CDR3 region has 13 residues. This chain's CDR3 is CASSPRTQETQYF. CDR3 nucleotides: TGCGCCAGCAGCCCCCGGACCCAAGAGACCCAGTACTTC.

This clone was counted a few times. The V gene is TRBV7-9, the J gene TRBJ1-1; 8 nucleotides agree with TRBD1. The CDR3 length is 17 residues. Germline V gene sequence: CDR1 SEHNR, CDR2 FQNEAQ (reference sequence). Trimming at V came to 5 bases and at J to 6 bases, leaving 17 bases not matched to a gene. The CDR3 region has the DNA TGTGCCAGCAGCCCCGTCCCAGGGGGCCCATCTTGGTCTGAAGCTTTCTTT. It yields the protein CASSPVPGGPSWSEAFF.

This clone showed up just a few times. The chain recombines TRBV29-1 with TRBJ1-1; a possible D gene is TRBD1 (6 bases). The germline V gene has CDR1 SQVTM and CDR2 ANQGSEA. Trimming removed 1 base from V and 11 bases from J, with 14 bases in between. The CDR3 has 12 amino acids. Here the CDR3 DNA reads TGCAGCGTTGAAGGTGCAGGGGAGTCTGCTTTCTTT. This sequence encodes CSVEGAGESAFF.

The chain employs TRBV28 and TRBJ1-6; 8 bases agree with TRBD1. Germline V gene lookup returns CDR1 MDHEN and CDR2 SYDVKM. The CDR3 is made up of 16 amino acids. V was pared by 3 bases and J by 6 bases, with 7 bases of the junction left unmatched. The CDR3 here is CASSFGRGLVNSPLHF. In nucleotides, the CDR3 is TGTGCCAGCAGTTTCGGCAGGGGGCTGGTTAATTCACCCCTCCACTTT. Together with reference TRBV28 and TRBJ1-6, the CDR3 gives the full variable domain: DVKVTQSSRYLVKRTGEKVFLECVQDMDHENMFWYRQDPGLGLRLIYFSYDVKMKEKGDIPEGYSVSREKKERFSLILESASTNQTSMYLCASSFGRGLVNSPLHFGNGTRLTVT.

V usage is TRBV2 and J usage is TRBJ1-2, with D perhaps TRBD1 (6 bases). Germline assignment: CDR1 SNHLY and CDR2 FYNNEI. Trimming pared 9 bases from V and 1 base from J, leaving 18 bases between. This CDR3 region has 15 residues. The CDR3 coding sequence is TGTGCCAGTTGGTCCGGGGGCGTAAATAACTATGGCTACACCTTC. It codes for CASWSGGVNNYGYTF.

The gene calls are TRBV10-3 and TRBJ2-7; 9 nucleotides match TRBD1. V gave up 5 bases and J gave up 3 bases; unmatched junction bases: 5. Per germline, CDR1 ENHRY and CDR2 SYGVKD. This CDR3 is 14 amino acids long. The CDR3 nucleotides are TGTGCCATCAGTTCTACAGGGGGCCACTACGAGCAGTACTTC. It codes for CAISSTGGHYEQYF.

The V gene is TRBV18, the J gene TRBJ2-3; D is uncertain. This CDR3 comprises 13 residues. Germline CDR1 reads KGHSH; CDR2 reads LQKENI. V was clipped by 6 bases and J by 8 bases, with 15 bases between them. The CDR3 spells CASSSDPFGTQYF. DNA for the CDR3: TGTGCCAGCTCCTCGGACCCTTTCGGTACGCAGTATTTT.

The CDR3, as DNA: TGTGCCAGTGCAGTATCGGGGCGAACCCTCTATGGCTACACCTTC. It is translated as CASAVSGRTLYGYTF. The chain has TRBV28 and TRBJ1-2, with D possibly being TRBD1 (5 bases). The CDR3 runs 15 residues. V gave up 9 bases and J gave up 4 bases, with 21 bases separating them. CDR1 is MDHEN, CDR2 SYDVKM, per germline.

CDR3 region: CASSVGISGRANTGELFF. The CDR3 region has the DNA TGTGCCAGCAGCGTAGGAATTAGCGGGAGGGCGAACACCGGGGAGCTGTTTTTT. V and J are TRBV9 and TRBJ2-2; 11 nucleotides match TRBD2. The length of the CDR3 is 18 residues. J lost 0 bases, V lost 0 bases, and 4 bases had no gene match. Germline CDR1 reads SGDLS; CDR2 reads YYNGEE.

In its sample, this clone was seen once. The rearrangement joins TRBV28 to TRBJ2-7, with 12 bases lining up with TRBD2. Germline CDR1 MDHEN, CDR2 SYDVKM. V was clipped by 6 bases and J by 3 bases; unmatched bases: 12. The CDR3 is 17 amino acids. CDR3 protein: CASSGLAGRGSSYEQYF. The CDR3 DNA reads TGTGCCAGCAGCGGACTAGCGGGGCGAGGTAGTAGCTACGAGCAGTACTTC.

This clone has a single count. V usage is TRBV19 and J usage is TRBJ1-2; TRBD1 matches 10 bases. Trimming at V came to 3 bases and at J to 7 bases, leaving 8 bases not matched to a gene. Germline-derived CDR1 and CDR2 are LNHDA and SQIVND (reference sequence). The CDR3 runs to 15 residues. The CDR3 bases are TGTGCCAGTAGTATCCCCGGGACAGGGGCGCCTGGCTACACCTTC. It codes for CASSIPGTGAPGYTF.

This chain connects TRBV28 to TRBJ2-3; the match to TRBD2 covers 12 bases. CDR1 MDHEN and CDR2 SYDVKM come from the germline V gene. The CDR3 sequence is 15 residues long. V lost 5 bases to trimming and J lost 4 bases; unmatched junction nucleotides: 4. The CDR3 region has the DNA TGTGCCAGCAGTCCTAGCGGGAGGGCCGCAGATACGCAGTATTTT. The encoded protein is CASSPSGRAADTQYF.

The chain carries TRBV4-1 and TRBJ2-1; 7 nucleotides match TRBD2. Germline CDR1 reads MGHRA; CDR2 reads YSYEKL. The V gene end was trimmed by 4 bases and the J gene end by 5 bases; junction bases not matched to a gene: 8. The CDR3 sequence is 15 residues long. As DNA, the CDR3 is TGCGCCAGCAGCCGATCTGGCGGGAGAAACAATGAGCAGTTCTTC. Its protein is CASSRSGGRNNEQFF.

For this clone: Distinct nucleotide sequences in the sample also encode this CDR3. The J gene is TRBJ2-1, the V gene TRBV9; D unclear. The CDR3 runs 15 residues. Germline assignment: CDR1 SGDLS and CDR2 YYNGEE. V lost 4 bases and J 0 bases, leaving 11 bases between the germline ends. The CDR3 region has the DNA TGTGCCAGCAGCCGGACCGGCGGCTCCTACAATGAGCAGTTCTTC. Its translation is CASSRTGGSYNEQFF.